The T cell receptor (beta chain) under discussion was sequenced for a study of shared clonotypes between healthy human individuals. The replicate PCRs on unsorted PBMC were given about 300 ng DNA, which is 27,000 or so T cell genomes. TCRdb's copy holds only in-frame clones and misses some; the assay was immunoSEQ multiplex PCR. The sample includes fewer than 700,000 clones, just over 75% of them seen just once. Ten or more counts support this clone. The CDR3 runs 13 residues. The V gene lost 5 bases and the J gene lost 4 bases, with 12 bases spanning the gap. Germline V gene data show CDR1 as SGHNT and CDR2 as YENEEA.

This TCR was recovered from a middle-aged woman in good health. Some clones in this sample may be carry-over from other donors' samples. Material for sequencing was PBMCs. This chain joins TRBV11-3 and TRBJ2-7; D tentatively fits TRBD1 or TRBD2 (5 bases each). This chain's CDR3 is CASSPGPKYEQYF. The CDR3 region has the DNA TGTGCCAGCAGCCCGGGACCAAAATACGAGCAGTACTTC.